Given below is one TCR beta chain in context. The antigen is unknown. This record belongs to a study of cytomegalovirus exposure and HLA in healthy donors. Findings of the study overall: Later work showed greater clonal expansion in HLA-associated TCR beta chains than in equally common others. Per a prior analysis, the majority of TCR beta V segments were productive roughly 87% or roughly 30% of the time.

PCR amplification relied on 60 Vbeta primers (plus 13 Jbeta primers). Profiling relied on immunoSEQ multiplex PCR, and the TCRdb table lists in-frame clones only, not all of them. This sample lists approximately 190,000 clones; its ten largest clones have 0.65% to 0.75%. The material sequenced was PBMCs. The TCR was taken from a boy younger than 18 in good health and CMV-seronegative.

CDR3 nucleotides: TGTGCCAGTAGTATGTCAGGGGAGAGGGGCTACACCTTC. Encoded protein: CASSMSGERGYTF. The chain joins TRBV19 to TRBJ1-2; a possible D gene is TRBD1 (6 bases). The CDR3 spans 13 residues. Germline CDR1 and CDR2: LNHDA and SQIVND (reference sequence). The V end lost 3 bases, the J end lost 8 bases, and 13 bases lay between the germline ends.